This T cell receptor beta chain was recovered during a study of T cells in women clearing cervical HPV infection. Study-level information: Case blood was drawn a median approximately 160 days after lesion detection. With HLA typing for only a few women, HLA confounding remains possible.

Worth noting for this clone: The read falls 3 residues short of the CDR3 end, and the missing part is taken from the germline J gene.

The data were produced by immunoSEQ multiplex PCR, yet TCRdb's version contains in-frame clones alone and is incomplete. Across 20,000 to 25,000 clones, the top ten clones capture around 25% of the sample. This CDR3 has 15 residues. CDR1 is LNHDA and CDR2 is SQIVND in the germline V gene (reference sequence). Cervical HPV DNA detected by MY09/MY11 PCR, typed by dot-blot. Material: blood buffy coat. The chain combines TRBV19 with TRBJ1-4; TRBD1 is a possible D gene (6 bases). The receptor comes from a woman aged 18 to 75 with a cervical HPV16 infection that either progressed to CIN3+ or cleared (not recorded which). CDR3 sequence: CASSFLQGHGGELFF. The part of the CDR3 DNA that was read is TGTGCCAGTAGTTTCCTACAGGGACATGGAGGCGAA.